These T cell receptor beta chains were read from a single sample in a study of beta chain features in type 1 diabetes. Method: immunoSEQ multiplex PCR; TCRdb's copy keeps in-frame clones and lacks some. The sample comprises 300,000 to 450,000 clones, 20% of which are singletons, and roughly 0.045% rests with the top ten. The sequenced sample consisted of naive CD4+ T cells from blood. The receptor set was obtained from a woman under 30 in good health. CDR3s include the opening cysteine and the closing phenylalanine or tryptophan. D genes are given only for firm matches. Part of the rows lack a size; the others show once, few, many or a class for expanded clones.

CDR3	V	J	D	size
CASREHSSTEAFF	TRBV27	TRBJ1-1	-	-
CASRPGTGDEQYF	TRBV5-1	TRBJ2-7	TRBD1	few
CASRRATSGGSTDTQYF	TRBV7-9	TRBJ2-3	TRBD2	few
CASSLVAGGSGELFF	TRBV5-6	TRBJ2-2	TRBD2	-
CAIRRDSPDTQYF	TRBV10-3	TRBJ2-3	TRBD1	-
CASSEADSANYGYTF	TRBV2	TRBJ1-2	-	-
CASSQGSTGPRAFF	TRBV4-1	TRBJ1-1	-	-
CAINGANYGYTF	TRBV10-3	TRBJ1-2	-	-
CASSASGGTDTQYF	TRBV9	TRBJ2-3	-	-
CASSELGSPGGIQYF	TRBV9	TRBJ2-4	-	few
CSVGPGQSYEQYF	TRBV29-1	TRBJ2-7	-	-
CASSLAGGHNEQFF	TRBV7-7	TRBJ2-1	TRBD2	-
CASKTSGDGRVPYNEQFF	TRBV2	TRBJ2-1	TRBD2	few
CASSQALNPGQGSNQPQHF	TRBV4-1	TRBJ1-5	TRBD1	-
CASSPQETQYF	TRBV7-9	TRBJ2-5	-	-
CASAQKGSGRTDTQYF	TRBV12-5	TRBJ2-3	-	-
CAWGGQVAGNTIYF	TRBV30	TRBJ1-3	TRBD1	-
CASSLPLAGGRSSYNEQFF	TRBV5-1	TRBJ2-1	TRBD2	few
CASRLGGSGGWETQYF	TRBV7-2	TRBJ2-5	TRBD2	few
CASRRTGIDYGYTF	TRBV6-5	TRBJ1-2	-	-
CASSQGENYGYTF	TRBV7-8	TRBJ1-2	TRBD1	few
CAGRGGNNSPLHF	TRBV6-6	TRBJ1-6	-	few
CASSPGGNNSPLHF	TRBV28	TRBJ1-6	-	-
CASSLWTGTYNEQFF	TRBV25-1	TRBJ2-1	TRBD1	-
CASSSGQSQETQYF	TRBV27	TRBJ2-5	-	few
CASSLGFVDTQYF	TRBV9	TRBJ2-3	-	few
CASSLGGQETQYF	TRBV28	TRBJ2-5	-	few
CAIRPSSGIHEQYF	TRBV10-3	TRBJ2-7	TRBD2	few
CASRLGSSGAYNEQFF	TRBV7-2	TRBJ2-1	-	few